These 6 T cell receptor beta chains were sequenced from one sample in a study of Ad26.COV2.S vaccination and SARS-CoV-2 variants. Assay: immunoSEQ multiplex PCR; the TCRdb copy retains only in-frame clones and omits some. This sample has around 350,000 clones, with 90% to 95% found just once. The sequences come from peripheral blood, collected after recovery from COVID-19. The receptor source for this set is a human donor who had recovered from COVID-19.

The V gene is TRBV6-5, the J gene TRBJ1-3; D remains unclear. The germline V and J ends were trimmed by 2 bases and 2 bases, with 7 bases remaining between them. The length of the CDR3 is 14 residues. Per germline, CDR1 MNHEY and CDR2 SVGAGI. The CDR3 region has the DNA TGTGCCAGCAGTTACAGGGTGACTGGAAACACCATATATTTT. It translates to CASSYRVTGNTIYF.

The genes are TRBV6-5 and TRBJ2-7; D uncertain. The CDR3 totals 14 residues. Germline loops: CDR1 MNHEY, CDR2 SVGAGI. Trimming shortened V by 7 bases and J by 1 base, and 14 bases separated the two germline ends. DNA of the CDR3: TGTGCCAGCACCCCCCGGACGGATTCCTACGAGCAGTACTTC. It is translated as CASTPRTDSYEQYF.

The chain is built from TRBV5-4 and TRBJ2-1, with 8 nucleotides matching TRBD1. The CDR3 length is 15 residues. Germline CDR1 SGHNT, CDR2 YYREEE (reference sequence). V lost 4 bases, J lost 4 bases, and 7 bases stayed unmatched. CDR3 nucleotides: TGTGCCAGCAGCGCTACAGGGGGGAAGTACAATGAGCAGTTCTTC. Translated: CASSATGGKYNEQFF.

V gene TRBV5-8 combines with J gene TRBJ2-7, with TRBD1 matching over 7 bases. The CDR3 runs 15 residues. The germline gives CDR1 SGHTS, CDR2 YDEGEE. V lost 0 bases, J lost 1 base, and 4 bases stayed unmatched. CDR3 nucleotides: TGTGCCAGCAGCTTGGAACAGGGGCGATCCTACGAGCAGTACTTC. Translating it yields CASSLEQGRSYEQYF.

The chain joins TRBV2 to TRBJ1-1; D remains ambiguous. The CDR3 extends over 15 amino acids. From germline, CDR1 is SNHLY and CDR2 FYNNEI. V shed 3 bases and J shed 6 bases, with 17 bases lying between them. As DNA, the CDR3 is TGTGCCAGCAGTGACGAAAGTACCCTTTCGTCTGAAGCTTTCTTT. Translation: CASSDESTLSSEAFF.

The chain employs TRBV7-6 and TRBJ2-7; 10 nucleotides match TRBD1. V dropped 5 bases and J dropped 2; count of bases not matched to a gene: 6. CDR1 is SGHVS and CDR2 is FNYEAQ in the germline V gene. The CDR3 is made up of 15 amino acids. CDR3 sequence: CASSPTGTGAYEQYF. The CDR3 DNA reads as TGTGCCAGCAGCCCGACCGGGACAGGGGCCTACGAGCAGTACTTC.